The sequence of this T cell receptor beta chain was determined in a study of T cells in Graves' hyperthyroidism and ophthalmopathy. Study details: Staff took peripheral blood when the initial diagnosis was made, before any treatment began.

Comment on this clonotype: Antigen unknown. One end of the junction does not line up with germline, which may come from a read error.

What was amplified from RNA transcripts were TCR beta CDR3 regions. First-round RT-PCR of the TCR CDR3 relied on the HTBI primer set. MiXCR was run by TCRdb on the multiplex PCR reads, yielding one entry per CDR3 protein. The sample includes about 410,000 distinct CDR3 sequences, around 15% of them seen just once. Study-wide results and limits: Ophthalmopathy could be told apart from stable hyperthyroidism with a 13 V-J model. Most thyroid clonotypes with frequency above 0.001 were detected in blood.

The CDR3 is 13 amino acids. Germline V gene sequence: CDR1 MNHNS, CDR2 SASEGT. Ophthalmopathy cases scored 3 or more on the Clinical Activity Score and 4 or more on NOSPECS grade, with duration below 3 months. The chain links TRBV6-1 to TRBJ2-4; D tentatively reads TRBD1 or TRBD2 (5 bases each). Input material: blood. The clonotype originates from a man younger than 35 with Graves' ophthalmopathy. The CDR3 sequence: CASSPRGKNTQYF. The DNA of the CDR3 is TGTGCCAGCAGTCCCCGGGGCAAAAACACTCAGTACTTC.